Following are 26 T cell receptor beta chains from one sample sequenced in a study of response to subunit inactivated influenza vaccine. TCRdb reprocessed the RT-PCR reads with MiXCR, giving one entry per CDR3 protein. The sample lists about 780,000 distinct CDR3 sequences; approximately 17% were seen once. The material was PBMCs from blood, obtained roughly 5 days after vaccination. These receptors all stem from a man aged 45-65 years who received an inactivated influenza vaccine.

This clonotype occurred a few times. The rearrangement links TRBV5-1 to TRBJ1-1, with D uncertain. The germline V gene has CDR1 SGHRS and CDR2 YFSETQ. This CDR3 has 16 residues. V lost 3 bases and J lost 3, with 18 bases in between. The CDR3 region is CASSSLLRRGDTEAFF. CDR3 nucleotide sequence: TGCGCCAGCAGCTCTTTACTTCGACGTGGGGACACTGAAGCTTTCTTT.

The gene calls are TRBV11-2 and TRBJ2-5; 9 bases align to TRBD2. CDR3 length: 16 residues. V dropped 2 bases and J dropped 5; count of bases not matched to a gene: 9. Per germline, CDR1 SGHAT and CDR2 FQNNGV. CDR3: CASSLPRGGGAETQYF. Here the CDR3 DNA reads TGTGCCAGCAGCTTACCTAGGGGCGGGGGGGCGGAGACCCAGTACTTC.

This clonotype was counted between two and nine times. The genes are TRBV12-3 or TRBV12-4 and TRBJ2-5, with TRBD2 identical over 7 bases. The J segment lost 4 bases and the V segment lost 4 bases, leaving 6 bases of the junction unmatched. The CDR3 length is 14 residues. The CDR3 reads CASSWLGGGETQYF. The CDR3 nucleotides read TGTGCCAGCAGTTGGCTGGGGGGGGGAGAGACCCAGTACTTC.

This clonotype appeared a single time. The V and J genes are TRBV5-1 and TRBJ1-1; the match to TRBD1 covers 8 bases. The CDR3 sequence is 17 residues long. J gave up 0 bases and V 6 bases, and 13 bases lay outside the gene matches. Germline V CDR1 and CDR2: SGHRS, YFSETQ. CDR3: CASTPEKWDRLNTEAFF. Written as DNA, the CDR3 is TGCGCCAGCACCCCGGAAAAATGGGACAGGTTGAACACTGAAGCTTTCTTT.

This chain joins TRBV24-1 and TRBJ2-7; tentative D call: TRBD2 (5 bases). Trimming stripped 7 bases from V and 3 bases from J, with 12 bases between. Germline V lookup: CDR1 KGHDR, CDR2 SFDVKD. The CDR3 is 13 amino acids. The CDR3 DNA follows: TGTGCCACCAGAGGACCCGGGGTCTACGAGCAGTACTTC. Residues: CATRGPGVYEQYF.

The chain couples TRBV4-1 to TRBJ2-3, with 13 bases that match TRBD2. CDR3 length: 21 residues. The trim removed 2 bases at V and 3 bases at J, leaving 17 bases unmatched. Germline CDR1 reads MGHRA; CDR2 reads YSYEKL. This chain's CDR3 is CASSQLPLAGGPNEKTDTQYF. The CDR3 nucleotides are TGCGCCAGCAGCCAACTCCCACTAGCGGGAGGGCCCAACGAAAAAACAGATACGCAGTATTTT.

The chain combines TRBV5-1 with TRBJ2-5, with TRBD2 identical over 8 bases. The germline CDR1 and CDR2 sequences are SGHRS and YFSETQ. The CDR3 covers 16 residues. The J segment lost 1 base and the V segment lost 5 bases, leaving 10 bases of the junction unmatched. The CDR3 coding sequence is TGCGCCAGCAGGAAAGGCGGCGGGGGGCGCCAAGAGACCCAGTACTTC. Residues: CASRKGGGGRQETQYF.

V gene TRBV6-5 combines with J gene TRBJ2-1; no clear D. Germline V CDR1 and CDR2: MNHEY, SVGAGI. The CDR3 loop spans 16 amino acids. Between the trimmed V and J ends, which lost 0 bases and 1 base, there was a span of 10 bases. The CDR3: CASSYSSYRSYNEQFF. CDR3 bases: TGTGCCAGCAGTTACTCGAGTTACAGATCCTACAATGAGCAGTTCTTC.

The rearrangement joins TRBV7-2 to TRBJ2-3; D call uncertain. Germline V gene data show CDR1 as SGHTA and CDR2 as FQGNSA. CDR3 length equals 14 residues. V lost 1 base to trimming and J lost 5 bases, with 10 bases between them. The DNA for the CDR3 is TGTGCCAGCAGCTTAGTAGGGTTTCAAGATACGCAGTATTTT. Translated: CASSLVGFQDTQYF.

This clonotype was recorded a few times. The J gene is TRBJ2-2, the V gene TRBV4-2; 9 bases fit TRBD1. After removal of 3 bases from V and 3 bases from J, the junction contained 8 bases not matched to a gene. Germline-derived CDR1 and CDR2 are LGHNA and YNFKEQ. The CDR3 is 17 residues long. Here the CDR3 reads CASSQEVGQGYTGELFF. In DNA, the CDR3 is TGTGCCAGCAGCCAGGAGGTCGGACAGGGGTACACCGGGGAGCTGTTTTTT.

The CDR3 loop reads CASSPDRITDTQYF. CDR3 nucleotides: TGTGCCAGCAGTCCGGACAGGATCACAGATACGCAGTATTTT. The chain carries TRBV6-1 and TRBJ2-3, with 7 bases fitting TRBD1. The CDR3 totals 14 residues. Trimming removed 5 bases from V and 2 bases from J; junction bases left unmatched: 4. From germline, CDR1 is MNHNS and CDR2 SASEGT.

This clonotype occurred a few times. This chain links TRBV29-1 with TRBJ1-1; D perhaps matches TRBD1 (5 bases). This CDR3 region has 13 residues. Germline V gene data show CDR1 as SQVTM and CDR2 as ANQGSEA. Trimming took off 3 bases at V and 0 bases at J, with 8 bases between the two ends. The CDR3 spells CSVDKDMNTEAFF. The CDR3 DNA sequence: TGCAGCGTTGATAAGGACATGAACACTGAAGCTTTCTTT.

The chain recombines TRBV7-8 with TRBJ2-5; 9 positions agree with TRBD1. The CDR3 consists of 16 residues. From germline, CDR1 is SGHVS and CDR2 FQNEAQ. V lost 2 bases and J lost 2; bases outside the gene matches: 6. CDR3 in DNA: TGTGCCAGCAGCTTAAGGACAGGGGTCGTTCAAGAGACCCAGTACTTC. It encodes CASSLRTGVVQETQYF.

This clonotype was observed many times. The chain uses TRBV20-1 and TRBJ1-1; no clear D gene. The length of the CDR3 is 13 residues. V dropped 2 bases and J dropped 0 bases, with 7 bases sitting between them. CDR1 and CDR2 from the germline V gene are DFQATT and SNEGSKA (reference sequence). DNA of the CDR3: TGCAGTGCTAGATCCAGGTTGAACACTGAAGCTTTCTTT. It encodes CSARSRLNTEAFF.

The chain employs TRBV6-1 and TRBJ2-5, with 7 bases lining up with TRBD1. Looked up from germline, CDR1 is MNHNS and CDR2 is SASEGT. The CDR3 is 14 residues long. The J segment lost 5 bases and the V segment lost 4 bases, leaving 7 bases of the junction unmatched. The CDR3 loop reads CASSGSTGTETQYF. CDR3 DNA sequence: TGTGCCAGCAGTGGGTCGACAGGGACGGAGACCCAGTACTTC.

This clonotype appeared a few times. CDR3 residues: CASSYGTDNTDTQYF. CDR3 DNA: TGTGCCAGCAGTTACGGGACGGACAACACAGATACGCAGTATTTT. This chain connects TRBV6-5 to TRBJ2-3; TRBD1 or TRBD2 may be the D gene (5 bases each). Between the trimmed V and J ends, which lost 2 bases and 2 bases, there was a span of 11 bases. Germline loops: CDR1 MNHEY, CDR2 SVGAGI. The CDR3 is 15 residues long.

This clonotype was counted a few times. V usage is TRBV5-1 and J usage is TRBJ2-5, with 13 bases identical to TRBD2. Germline trimming cut 4 bases from V and 3 bases from J; bases unmatched to any gene: 6. There are 16 residues in the CDR3. The germline CDR1 and CDR2 sequences are SGHRS and YFSETQ. Written as DNA, the CDR3 is TGCGCCAGCAGCCGACTAGCGGGAGGTCGGGAAGAGACCCAGTACTTC. Its translation: CASSRLAGGREETQYF.

This clonotype was detected ten times or more. The rearrangement links TRBV12-3 or TRBV12-4 to TRBJ2-5; 8 bases match TRBD1. CDR3 length: 16 amino acids. V shed 3 bases and J 3 bases; nucleotides not matched to a gene: 9. CDR3 region: CASSFEIGQGKETQYF. DNA of the CDR3: TGTGCCAGCAGTTTTGAGATAGGACAGGGAAAAGAGACCCAGTACTTC.

CDR3 sequence reads: CASSGITGRGSYEQYF. CDR3 DNA: TGTGCCAGTAGTGGAATAACGGGACGGGGCTCCTACGAGCAGTACTTC. This rearrangement joins TRBV19 to TRBJ2-7; D is tentatively TRBD1 or TRBD2 (5 bases each). Trimming left V 5 bases short and J 0 bases short, with 17 bases between. This CDR3 is 16 amino acids long. Germline CDR1 LNHDA, CDR2 SQIVND (reference sequence).

This clonotype was seen many times. The V and J genes are TRBV20-1 and TRBJ2-5; D unclear. The V gene's germline CDR1 is DFQATT and CDR2 SNEGSKA (reference sequence). This CDR3 has 12 amino acids. V shed 6 bases and J shed 1 base, with 9 bases lying between them. CDR3 sequence (DNA): TGCAGTGCCAGACGGTCCCAAGAGACCCAGTACTTC. Amino acid sequence: CSARRSQETQYF.

The CDR3 DNA reads as TGTGCCAGCAGCTTAGGGACCCTGGGCCACGAGCAGTACTTC. Protein product: CASSLGTLGHEQYF. J is TRBJ2-7 and V is TRBV7-9, with D uncertain. Germline CDR1 and CDR2: SEHNR and FQNEAQ (reference sequence). With 1 base removed from V and 5 bases from J, the gap between germline ends came to 12 bases. CDR3 size: 14 residues.

This sequence joins TRBV6-4 and TRBJ1-5; 8 bases align to TRBD1. The germline V gene encodes CDR1 MRHNA and CDR2 SNTAGT. Trimming at V came to 5 bases and at J to 5 bases, leaving 5 bases not matched to a gene. The CDR3 covers 14 residues. The CDR3 bases are TGTGCCAGCAGTCAACAGGGGGGGGATCAGCCCCAGCATTTT. It encodes CASSQQGGDQPQHF.

V usage is TRBV12-3 or TRBV12-4 and J usage is TRBJ2-2; 12 bases are shared with TRBD2. V lost 6 bases, J lost 7 bases, and 9 bases stayed unmatched. The CDR3 is 16 residues long. The CDR3 is CASSRGLAGTYGELFF. DNA of the CDR3: TGTGCCAGCAGCCGTGGACTAGCGGGGACCTACGGGGAGCTGTTTTTT.

This clonotype was counted only a few times. This chain joins TRBV6-6 and TRBJ2-7; D may be TRBD2 (5 bases). The germline V gene has CDR1 MNHNY and CDR2 SVGAGI (reference sequence). The CDR3 consists of 12 residues. V lost 5 bases and J 6 bases, leaving 11 bases between the germline ends. The CDR3 loop is CASSTLGGEQYF. The CDR3 DNA sequence: TGTGCCAGCAGTACCCTAGGAGGCGAGCAGTACTTC.

This sequence joins TRBV10-3 and TRBJ2-5; 10 bases line up with TRBD2. The ends lost 10 bases at V and 4 bases at J; junction bases unmatched: 6. Germline CDR1 ENHRY, CDR2 SYGVKD. This CDR3 is 13 amino acids long. CDR3 coding DNA: TGTGCCACTCTAGCGGGAGCCGCAGAGACCCAGTACTTC. Translated: CATLAGAAETQYF.

The V gene is TRBV5-1, the J gene TRBJ2-3, with TRBD2 matching 9 bases. This CDR3 comprises 15 residues. Looked up from germline, CDR1 is SGHRS and CDR2 is YFSETQ. V shed 2 bases, J shed 6 bases, and the junction held 7 bases outside the gene matches. The CDR3 spells CASSFGGRATDTQYF. The CDR3 DNA is TGCGCCAGCAGCTTCGGCGGGAGGGCTACGGATACGCAGTATTTT. The variable domain in full, completed from reference TRBV5-1 and TRBJ2-3, reads KAGVTQTPRYLIKTRGQQVTLSCSPISGHRSVSWYQQTPGQGLQFLFEYFSETQRNKGNFPGRFSGRQFSNSRSEMNVSTLELGDSALYLCASSFGGRATDTQYFGPGTRLTVL.